Presented here are 13 T cell receptor beta chains from one specimen sequenced in a study of OX40 agonist ivuxolimab in advanced cancers. The protocol was immunoSEQ multiplex PCR, while the TCRdb copy is restricted to in-frame clones and leaves out a portion. Seen here are around 100,000 clones, approximately 89% observed once, and the top ten hold roughly 0.56%. Here the sequenced sample was CD4+ or CD8+ T cells sorted from blood, taken in a trial of the OX40 agonist ivuxolimab. These receptors all come from an adult with an advanced solid tumor such as melanoma, head and neck, liver or kidney cancer.

As to this clone: Other DNA sequences of this sample code for an identical CDR3. The chain is built from TRBV4-2 and TRBJ2-7, with D unclear. The V end lost 1 base, the J end lost 2 bases, and 6 bases lay between the germline ends. This CDR3 has 13 residues. Germline-derived CDR1 and CDR2 are LGHNA and YNFKEQ. In nucleotides, the CDR3 is TGTGCCAGCAGCCAAGTTGGGGCCTACGAGCAGTACTTC. This encodes CASSQVGAYEQYF.

V and J are TRBV5-8 and TRBJ1-2, with 11 bases that match TRBD1. CDR3 length equals 16 residues. J was trimmed by 0 bases and V by 2 bases; bases with no gene match: 3. Germline CDR1 SGHTS, CDR2 YDEGEE. The CDR3 DNA sequence: TGTGCCAGCAGCTTACCGGGACAGGGGGCTAACTATGGCTACACCTTC. Encoded protein: CASSLPGQGANYGYTF.

V usage is TRBV4-3 and J usage is TRBJ2-7; D is undetermined. Germline assignment: CDR1 LGHNA and CDR2 YSLEER. Trimming took off 0 bases at V and 6 bases at J, with 15 bases between the two ends. The CDR3 has 15 residues. The CDR3 DNA reads as TGCGCCAGCAGCCAAGAACAAAGAGGTTCCCGCGAGCAGTACTTC. As protein: CASSQEQRGSREQYF.

The chain carries TRBV11-1 and TRBJ2-3, with D uncertain. V lost 0 bases, J lost 6 bases, and 7 bases lay in between. Germline CDR1 is SGHAT and CDR2 is FQDESV (reference sequence). CDR3 length equals 13 residues. The CDR3 DNA follows: TGTGCCAGCAGCTTAGCTAGTCTTGATACGCAGTATTTT. Its translation: CASSLASLDTQYF.

The count of this clone is one. This same CDR3 is encoded by further DNA sequences in the sample. The rearrangement uses TRBV6-5 and TRBJ1-4, with 7 positions matching TRBD1. The germline V gene encodes CDR1 MNHEY and CDR2 SVGAGI. CDR3 size: 14 residues. J was trimmed by 4 bases and V by 6 bases; bases with no gene match: 5. CDR3: CASSRGTVNEKLFF. CDR3 DNA sequence: TGTGCCAGCAGCCGCGGGACAGTTAATGAAAAACTGTTTTTT.

The chain is built from TRBV29-1 and TRBJ1-1, with 8 positions matching TRBD1. This CDR3 is built from 16 residues. Germline lookup yields CDR1 SQVTM and CDR2 ANQGSEA. The V gene end was trimmed by 5 bases and the J gene end by 3 bases; junction bases not matched to a gene: 14. CDR3 nucleotides: TGCAGCGTTAAAGGAGACAGGGGCAGTGGCGACACTGAAGCTTTCTTT. Translating it yields CSVKGDRGSGDTEAFF.

V gene TRBV6-6 combines with J gene TRBJ1-1; TRBD1 agrees at 7 bases. Trimming removed 5 bases from V and 4 bases from J; junction bases left unmatched: 4. This CDR3 region has 13 residues. Germline V gene lookup returns CDR1 MNHNY and CDR2 SVGAGI (reference sequence). In nucleotides, the CDR3 is TGTGCCAGCAGTCGACAGGGAAGCACTGAAGCTTTCTTT. Translated, it gives CASSRQGSTEAFF.

V gene TRBV28 combines with J gene TRBJ1-1, with D uncertain. Trimming stripped 4 bases from V and 4 bases from J, with 13 bases between. This CDR3 region has 14 residues. Germline CDR1 is MDHEN and CDR2 is SYDVKM. DNA for the CDR3: TGTGCCAGCAGTTCGCCCGCCGTTGGCACTGAAGCTTTCTTT. Protein sequence: CASSSPAVGTEAFF. Using reference TRBV28 and TRBJ1-1 for the parts outside the CDR3, the full variable domain is DVKVTQSSRYLVKRTGEKVFLECVQDMDHENMFWYRQDPGLGLRLIYFSYDVKMKEKGDIPEGYSVSREKKERFSLILESASTNQTSMYLCASSSPAVGTEAFFGQGTRLTVV.

J is TRBJ1-1 and V is TRBV28, with D possibly TRBD1 on 6 matching bases. The V and J ends lost 5 bases and 4 bases respectively, with 14 bases between them. Germline values: CDR1 MDHEN, CDR2 SYDVKM. The CDR3 has 14 residues. The CDR3 coding sequence is TGTGCCAGCAGTGGGCAGGGGATGGGCACTGAAGCTTTCTTT. Its protein product is CASSGQGMGTEAFF. The variable domain in full, with the rest retrieved from reference TRBV28 and TRBJ1-1, is DVKVTQSSRYLVKRTGEKVFLECVQDMDHENMFWYRQDPGLGLRLIYFSYDVKMKEKGDIPEGYSVSREKKERFSLILESASTNQTSMYLCASSGQGMGTEAFFGQGTRLTVV.

This sequence joins TRBV2 and TRBJ2-7, with D maybe TRBD1 (5 bases). V lost 7 bases, J lost 2 bases, and 15 bases lay in between. The CDR3 consists of 14 residues. CDR1 is SNHLY and CDR2 is FYNNEI in the germline V gene. The CDR3 DNA sequence: TGTGCCAGCATTGGGATTCAGGGCGCCTACGAGCAGTACTTC. Its translation: CASIGIQGAYEQYF.

This clone was seen just once. The chain has TRBV5-1 and TRBJ2-3; TRBD2 might be the D (6 bases). V gave up 1 base and J gave up 2 bases, with 20 bases separating them. Germline loops: CDR1 SGHRS, CDR2 YFSETQ. The CDR3 has 18 amino acids. The CDR3 DNA is TGCGCCAGCAGCTTGCACTCGCCTCGGGACTCCTACACAGATACGCAGTATTTT. Amino acid sequence: CASSLHSPRDSYTDTQYF.

J is TRBJ1-1 and V is TRBV6-5; tentatively, D is TRBD1 (5 bases). The V end lost 8 bases, the J end lost 4 bases, and 17 bases lay between the germline ends. Germline V lookup: CDR1 MNHEY, CDR2 SVGAGI. CDR3 length: 14 residues. This CDR3 reads CASRSGDWTTEAFF. In DNA, the CDR3 is TGTGCCAGCCGCAGCGGGGACTGGACCACTGAAGCTTTCTTT.

The rearrangement links TRBV15 to TRBJ1-2; a possible D gene is TRBD1 (6 bases). This CDR3 has 14 residues. V gave up 3 bases and J gave up 4 bases, with 12 bases separating them. Germline CDR1 and CDR2: LNHNV and YYDKDF (reference sequence). As DNA, the CDR3 is TGTGCCACCAGCAGGGGGGGCGAGATCTATGGCTACACCTTC. The encoded protein is CATSRGGEIYGYTF. Full variable domain (remainder filled in from reference TRBV15 and TRBJ1-2): DAMVIQNPRYQVTQFGKPVTLSCSQTLNHNVMYWYQQKSSQAPKLLFHYYDKDFNNEADTPDNFQSRRPNTSFCFLDIRSPGLGDTAMYLCATSRGGEIYGYTFGSGTRLTVV.